This T cell receptor (beta chain) was observed in a study of CD4 T cell repertoires in COVID-19. Study in general: Other coronavirus spike proteins restimulated relabeled CFSE-low cells expanded with IL-2 for over 8 days. Study-wide results and limits: Suggested intraclonal diversification: top SARS-CoV-2-reactive clonotypes appeared in two or three memory subsets. Some SARS-CoV-2 clonotypes, between about 6 and 28%, recurred in SARS-CoV and/or HKU1 cultures.

Sequencing was done directly on freshly isolated, uncultured memory T cells. This CDR3 spans 16 amino acids. Per germline, CDR1 LNHDA and CDR2 SQIVND (reference sequence). V lost 4 bases, J lost 5 bases, and 13 bases stayed unmatched. Remarks on this clone: Antigen unknown.

The method was immunoSEQ multiplex PCR; TCRdb's version includes in-frame clones alone and lacks a portion of them. The table records about 22,000 clones, roughly 84% of them present only once. This rearrangement joins TRBV19 to TRBJ2-5; 7 bases are a match to TRBD1. The receptor comes from a human donor who had COVID-19. The starting material was central memory CD4+ T cells from blood, obtained before the COVID-19 pandemic. CDR3 protein: CASSRSLTGASETQYF. The CDR3 DNA is TGTGCCAGTAGTAGGAGTCTCACAGGGGCCTCGGAGACCCAGTACTTC.